The T cell receptor beta chain described here comes from a study of T cell repertoires in cytomegalovirus infection. TCRdb re-analysed the reads in MiXCR, keeping a single row per CDR3 protein. Of roughly 180,000 distinct CDR3 sequences in the sample, about 28% were seen once. CDR1 and CDR2 from the germline V gene are MNHEY and SVGEGT. The CDR3 extends over 15 amino acids. V dropped 4 bases and J dropped 2 bases, with 14 bases sitting between them. The receptor was derived from a human donor in good health (CMV status not recorded). Some clones in this sample may be carry-over from other donors' samples. The sample was PBMCs. This chain uses TRBV6-2 or TRBV6-3 with TRBJ1-2; a possible D gene is TRBD1 (5 bases). CDR3: CASSSLRGKNYGYTF. In DNA form, the CDR3 reads TGTGCCAGCAGTTCTCTTCGGGGGAAGAACTATGGCTACACCTTC.